The following is a TCR beta chain sequence with its context. Profiling relied on immunoSEQ multiplex PCR, and the TCRdb table lists in-frame clones only, not all of them. Of more than 45,000 clones listed, approximately 86% are singletons. The V gene lost 0 bases and the J gene lost 7 bases, with 13 bases spanning the gap. Germline CDR1 is SGHRS and CDR2 is YFSETQ. This CDR3 contains 15 residues. These data belong to a study of blood T cell repertoires in COVID-19. Study-level information: The cDNA or gDNA used as material had been derived from T cells, B-cell-depleted T cells, or PBMCs.

The source is a human donor with active COVID-19. The donor label of this sample is uncertain. Sequenced: peripheral blood. J is TRBJ1-4 and V is TRBV5-1, with a weak D call TRBD1 (6 bases). The CDR3 DNA follows: TGCGCCAGCAGCTTGGTCGGGGGGCAAGGTGAAAAACTGTTTTTT. This codes for CASSLVGGQGEKLFF.